A single sample gave rise to the 5 T cell receptor beta chains below, sequenced in a study of cytomegalovirus exposure and HLA in healthy donors. This table comes from immunoSEQ multiplex PCR, and its TCRdb copy is limited to in-frame clones, with some not included. The sample yields roughly 170,000 clones, approximately 84% seen once. Sequenced material: PBMCs. These receptors all stem from a woman aged 18-35 years in good health and CMV-seropositive.

This clone was seen a few times. The J gene is TRBJ1-1, the V gene TRBV6-1; no definite D call. Trimming shortened V by 10 bases and J by 6 bases, and 18 bases separated the two germline ends. The germline V gene encodes CDR1 MNHNS and CDR2 SASEGT. There are 13 residues in the CDR3. As DNA, the CDR3 is TGTGCCACCCAGATACTTGAGGGAGCTGAAGCTTTCTTT. It yields the protein CATQILEGAEAFF.

The chain couples TRBV19 to TRBJ1-5; D ambiguous. V shed 7 bases and J shed 6 bases, with 4 bases lying between them. Germline lookup yields CDR1 LNHDA and CDR2 SQIVND (reference sequence). CDR3 length: 10 residues. CDR3 in amino acids: CASNSQPQHF. CDR3 nucleotide sequence: TGTGCCAGTAACAGTCAGCCCCAGCATTTT.

V gene TRBV11-2 combines with J gene TRBJ1-1, with D maybe TRBD1 (5 bases). V was pared by 3 bases and J by 7 bases, with 6 bases between. The CDR3 extends over 11 amino acids. CDR1 is SGHAT and CDR2 is FQNNGV in the germline V gene. This chain's CDR3 is CASSLGGEAFF. The CDR3 DNA follows: TGTGCCAGCAGCTTGGGGGGTGAAGCTTTCTTT.

The gene calls are TRBV9 and TRBJ2-3, with TRBD2 matching over 10 bases. Germline V gives CDR1 SGDLS, CDR2 YYNGEE. CDR3 size: 16 residues. The V segment lost 0 bases and the J segment 5 bases; nucleotides outside the gene matches: 6. The chain's CDR3 is CASSVDTSGVLDTQYF. In nucleotides, the CDR3 is TGTGCCAGCAGCGTAGATACTAGCGGGGTCTTAGATACGCAGTATTTT.

The rearrangement joins TRBV7-6 to TRBJ1-5, with D perhaps matching TRBD1 (5 bases). The CDR3 covers 14 residues. Trimming stripped 1 base from V and 6 bases from J, with 10 bases between. Germline V lookup: CDR1 SGHVS, CDR2 FNYEAQ. In DNA, the CDR3 is TGTGCCAGCAGCTTAGGGGAGGGGAGTCAGCCCCAGCATTTT. As protein: CASSLGEGSQPQHF.